What follows are 27 T cell receptor beta chains derived from one specimen sequenced in a study of blood T cell repertoires in COVID-19. Libraries were prepared by immunoSEQ multiplex PCR; TCRdb keeps only in-frame clonotypes and omits some of them. This table has 85,000 to 120,000 clones, roughly nine tenths appearing once. Source material: peripheral blood. These receptors were taken from a woman between 45 and 65 years old with COVID-19, enrolled during active disease.

The CDR3 coding sequence is TGTGCCTGGAGTGTTGACAGCCTGAACACTGAAGCTTTCTTT. Translating gives CAWSVDSLNTEAFF. The chain uses TRBV30 and TRBJ1-1; D might be TRBD1 (5 bases). CDR1 GTSNPN and CDR2 SVGIG come from the germline V gene (reference sequence). The CDR3 is 14 amino acids. V lost 0 bases and J lost 0, with 8 bases in between.

This clone was seen just once. The V gene is TRBV9, the J gene TRBJ2-7, with D tentatively TRBD1 (6 bases). The CDR3 runs 14 residues. Germline V gene lookup returns CDR1 SGDLS and CDR2 YYNGEE. The V gene lost 0 bases and the J gene lost 4 bases, with 11 bases spanning the gap. The CDR3 sequence is CASSVARQAYEQYF. The CDR3 DNA sequence: TGTGCCAGCAGCGTAGCTAGACAGGCGTACGAGCAGTACTTC.

The V call is TRBV3-1 (or the pseudogene TRBV3-2), the J call TRBJ2-7; D remains ambiguous. The CDR3 consists of 12 residues. V lost 0 bases and J 7 bases, leaving 7 bases between the germline ends. Germline CDR1 LGHDT, CDR2 YNNKEL (reference sequence). CDR3 DNA: TGTGCCAGCAGCCAAGACAGGTGGGAGCAGTACTTC. Its translation: CASSQDRWEQYF.

Notes on this clone: At the DNA level, this CDR3 is encoded by other sequences in the same sample as well. The chain employs TRBV12-3 or TRBV12-4 and TRBJ2-5; D call uncertain. The CDR3 runs 11 residues. The V end lost 3 bases, the J end lost 5 bases, and 4 bases lay between the germline ends. The CDR3 DNA is TGTGCCAGCAGTTTCGGGGAGACCCAGTACTTC. Its translation: CASSFGETQYF.

This clone was picked up many times. The J gene is TRBJ1-6, the V gene TRBV2; a weak D match, TRBD1 (6 bases). CDR3 length: 15 amino acids. V was pared by 7 bases and J by 4 bases, with 14 bases between. Germline CDR1 SNHLY, CDR2 FYNNEI. The CDR3 is CASTPTGLYNSPLHF. DNA for the CDR3: TGTGCCAGCACACCGACAGGCTTGTATAATTCACCCCTCCACTTT.

The chain joins TRBV6-1 to TRBJ2-2; 7 positions agree with TRBD1. The CDR3 has 15 residues. The J segment lost 3 bases and the V segment lost 3 bases, leaving 4 bases of the junction unmatched. Germline CDR1 and CDR2: MNHNS and SASEGT. As DNA, the CDR3 is TGTGCCAGCAGTGAGGGGACAGCCTACACCGGGGAGCTGTTTTTT. Translated: CASSEGTAYTGELFF.

The rearrangement uses TRBV5-4 and TRBJ2-5; TRBD2 agrees at 14 bases. The trim removed 5 bases at V and 3 bases at J, leaving 6 bases unmatched. This CDR3 contains 16 residues. Germline-derived CDR1 and CDR2 are SGHNT and YYREEE (reference sequence). CDR3 region: CASSRRLAGGEETQYF. The DNA of the CDR3 is TGTGCCAGCAGTCGTAGACTAGCGGGGGGGGAAGAGACCCAGTACTTC.

The chain has TRBV11-2 and TRBJ2-3; TRBD1 matches at 10 bases. CDR1 and CDR2 from the germline V gene are SGHAT and FQNNGV. The CDR3 covers 15 residues. Unmatched junction bases numbered 2, after V lost 4 bases and J lost 1 base. The CDR3 DNA follows: TGTGCCAGCAGCTCAGGGACAGGGGGCACAGATACGCAGTATTTT. This sequence encodes CASSSGTGGTDTQYF.

The V call is TRBV4-3, the J call TRBJ2-2, with TRBD2 matching over 9 bases. Losses at the gene ends were 3 bases for V and 7 bases for J; bases not matched to a gene: 6. The CDR3 runs to 15 residues. Germline V CDR1 and CDR2: LGHNA, YSLEER. The CDR3 reads CASSQLRGGYGELFF. The CDR3, as DNA: TGCGCCAGCAGCCAGCTGCGGGGGGGCTACGGGGAGCTGTTTTTT.

This clone was counted a single time. The chain joins TRBV7-9 to TRBJ2-1; no reliable D call. The CDR3 extends over 13 amino acids. Trimming cost V 5 bases and J 5 bases, with 10 bases left between them. CDR1 and CDR2 from the germline V gene are SEHNR and FQNEAQ (reference sequence). The CDR3 DNA reads as TGTGCCAGCAGCAGAGGCACCAACAATGAGCAGTTCTTC. As protein: CASSRGTNNEQFF.

This chain links TRBV7-2 with TRBJ2-2, with TRBD2 identical over 11 bases. The CDR3 spans 18 residues. Trimming took 1 base from V and 4 from J; bases not matched to a gene: 8. The V gene's germline CDR1 is SGHTA and CDR2 FQGNSA. As DNA, the CDR3 is TGTGCCAGCAGCTTAGGAGGTAGCGGGGGGGCAACCACCGGGGAGCTGTTTTTT. It translates to CASSLGGSGGATTGELFF.

This chain joins TRBV27 and TRBJ2-5, with 15 bases matching TRBD2. The length of the CDR3 is 17 residues. The J segment lost 1 base and the V segment lost 5 bases, leaving 5 bases of the junction unmatched. CDR1 is MNHEY, CDR2 SMNVEV, per germline (reference sequence). For the CDR3, the DNA is TGTGCCAGCAGTCAGGGACTAGCGGGGGGCCCCCAAGAGACCCAGTACTTC. As protein: CASSQGLAGGPQETQYF.

V and J are TRBV5-4 and TRBJ2-3; 9 nucleotides align to TRBD2. Germline V lookup: CDR1 SGHNT, CDR2 YYREEE (reference sequence). The CDR3 is 15 amino acids. Losses at the gene ends were 0 bases for V and 7 bases for J; bases not matched to a gene: 6. The CDR3 coding sequence is TGTGCCAGCAGCTTGGTTGCGGGGGGGCCGAATACGCAGTATTTT. Translation: CASSLVAGGPNTQYF. The full variable domain, rest sourced from reference TRBV5-4 and TRBJ2-3, is ETGVTQSPTHLIKTRGQQVTLRCSSQSGHNTVSWYQQALGQGPQFIFQYYREEENGRGNFPPRFSGLQFPNYSSELNVNALELDDSALYLCASSLVAGGPNTQYFGPGTRLTVL.

V is TRBV3-1 (or the pseudogene TRBV3-2) and J is TRBJ1-2; 8 bases are shared with TRBD1. Trimming at V came to 0 bases and at J to 3 bases, leaving 0 bases not matched to a gene. The CDR3 covers 14 residues. Per the germline V gene, CDR1 is LGHDT and CDR2 is YNNKEL (reference sequence). The CDR3 bases are TGTGCCAGCAGCCAAGAGACAGGGGACTATGGCTACACCTTC. Its translation is CASSQETGDYGYTF.

The sample holds one count of this clone. J is TRBJ2-2 and V is TRBV4-1; no clear D gene. Trimming took 0 bases from V and 7 from J, leaving 9 bases between them. The CDR3 has 14 residues. Germline CDR1 and CDR2: MGHRA and YSYEKL. CDR3 bases: TGCGCCAGCAGCCAAGATCGCGGAAGCGGGGAGCTGTTTTTT. Protein sequence: CASSQDRGSGELFF.

The chain has TRBV28 and TRBJ1-5, with a tentative D call TRBD1 (5 bases). The ends were cut back, 5 bases at V and 5 bases at J, with 13 bases in the middle. The germline CDR1 and CDR2 sequences are MDHEN and SYDVKM. CDR3 length equals 14 residues. For the CDR3, the DNA is TGTGCCAGCAGTGCTACAGGTCCCCATCAGCCCCAGCATTTT. Residues: CASSATGPHQPQHF.

This rearrangement joins TRBV29-1 to TRBJ2-1; D possibly corresponds to TRBD2 (5 bases). With 2 bases removed from V and 6 bases from J, the gap between germline ends came to 8 bases. CDR1 and CDR2 (germline): SQVTM, ANQGSEA. The CDR3 spans 12 residues. The CDR3 sequence is CSVERGPNEQFF. CDR3 nucleotide sequence: TGCAGCGTTGAAAGAGGGCCCAATGAGCAGTTCTTC.

This clone appeared once. The CDR3 loop reads CASSLNPGYEQYF. The CDR3 nucleotides read TGTGCCAGCAGCTTAAATCCGGGCTACGAGCAGTACTTC. V usage is TRBV7-3 and J usage is TRBJ2-7, with no clear D. V shed 1 base and J shed 3 bases, with 7 bases lying between them. Per the germline V gene, CDR1 is SGHTA and CDR2 is FQGTGA. This CDR3 has 13 amino acids. The entire variable domain, with the rest obtained from reference TRBV7-3 and TRBJ2-7, is as follows: GAGVSQTPSNKVTEKGKYVELRCDPISGHTALYWYRQSLGQGPEFLIYFQGTGAADDSGLPNDRFFAVRPEGSVSTLKIQRTERGDSAVYLCASSLNPGYEQYFGPGTRLTVT.

The rearrangement joins TRBV28 to TRBJ1-2; TRBD1 matches at 8 bases. The CDR3 extends over 15 amino acids. Germline lookup yields CDR1 MDHEN and CDR2 SYDVKM. The junction had 9 bases not matched to a gene; V was cut back by 5 bases and J by 4 bases. Here the CDR3 DNA reads TGTGCCAGCAGTCCCCCCATCGACAGGGGCTATGGCTACACCTTC. This sequence encodes CASSPPIDRGYGYTF.

This sequence joins TRBV5-6 and TRBJ1-2, with a weak D call TRBD1 (6 bases). This CDR3 contains 12 residues. Trimming took off 0 bases at V and 7 bases at J, with 7 bases between the two ends. Germline-derived CDR1 and CDR2 are SGHDT and YYEEEE. The CDR3: CASSLGGLGYTF. The CDR3 coding sequence is TGTGCCAGCAGCTTGGGGGGGCTTGGCTACACCTTC.

This clone was seen only once. The J gene is TRBJ2-1, the V gene TRBV5-5; TRBD1 agrees at 11 bases. The germline CDR1 and CDR2 sequences are SGHKS and YYEKEE (reference sequence). The CDR3 contains 14 residues. Germline trimming cut 4 bases from V and 6 bases from J; bases unmatched to any gene: 3. CDR3 loop: CASSGQGAFNEQFF. For the CDR3, the DNA is TGTGCCAGCAGCGGACAGGGGGCTTTCAATGAGCAGTTCTTC.

The V and J genes are TRBV30 and TRBJ1-1; TRBD1 might be the D (6 bases). Trimming took off 2 bases at V and 3 bases at J, with 16 bases between the two ends. This CDR3 is built from 15 residues. From germline, CDR1 is GTSNPN and CDR2 SVGIG (reference sequence). CDR3 nucleotide sequence: TGTGCCTGGAGTCTCCAGGGAGGGGGGTACACTGAAGCTTTCTTT. Translating it yields CAWSLQGGGYTEAFF.

This clone was detected only once. V is TRBV5-1 and J is TRBJ2-7, with 7 bases identical to TRBD1. Germline values: CDR1 SGHRS, CDR2 YFSETQ. The length of the CDR3 is 12 residues. V lost 4 bases, J lost 6 bases, and 4 bases stayed unmatched. CDR3 amino acids: CASSLNRGEQYF. The CDR3 nucleotides read TGCGCCAGCAGCCTAAACAGGGGCGAGCAGTACTTC. The complete variable domain, with remaining parts taken from reference TRBV5-1 and TRBJ2-7, reads KAGVTQTPRYLIKTRGQQVTLSCSPISGHRSVSWYQQTPGQGLQFLFEYFSETQRNKGNFPGRFSGRQFSNSRSEMNVSTLELGDSALYLCASSLNRGEQYFGPGTRLTVT.

This sequence joins TRBV2 and TRBJ1-2; no firm D call. The CDR3 spans 15 residues. Germline V gives CDR1 SNHLY, CDR2 FYNNEI. The V end lost 3 bases, the J end lost 4 bases, and 15 bases lay between the germline ends. The chain's CDR3 is CASSEGVSGSYGYTF. The CDR3 nucleotides are TGTGCCAGCAGTGAGGGAGTCAGTGGTTCCTATGGCTACACCTTC.

This clone was observed a single time. V usage is TRBV28 and J usage is TRBJ2-6, with TRBD1 identical over 11 bases. CDR1 and CDR2 from the germline V gene are MDHEN and SYDVKM. The CDR3 contains 17 residues. The junction had 7 bases not matched to a gene; V was cut back by 7 bases and J by 2 bases. The CDR3 sequence: CASTGQGANTGANVLTF. The CDR3 DNA follows: TGTGCCAGCACTGGACAGGGGGCGAATACTGGGGCCAACGTCCTGACTTTC.

V usage is TRBV3-1 (or the pseudogene TRBV3-2) and J usage is TRBJ1-2, with TRBD1 identical over 7 bases. With V trimmed by 4 bases and J by 4 bases, 6 bases remained unmatched. This CDR3 has 14 amino acids. Germline V lookup: CDR1 LGHDT, CDR2 YNNKEL (reference sequence). The CDR3 nucleotides read TGTGCCAGCAGCCCCGGACAGGTAGCCTATGGCTACACCTTC. Translated, it gives CASSPGQVAYGYTF.

This clone appeared once. The chain links TRBV19 to TRBJ1-5; D is ambiguous. The CDR3 covers 18 residues. Germline V gene data show CDR1 as LNHDA and CDR2 as SQIVND (reference sequence). V lost 8 bases to trimming and J lost 0 bases, with 23 bases between them. The CDR3 DNA follows: TGTGCCAGTTCCCCCCTAGCGCCACAGTTGAATAGCAATCAGCCCCAGCATTTT. Amino acids: CASSPLAPQLNSNQPQHF.